This passage covers 30 T cell receptor beta chains from one sample sequenced in a study of shared clonotypes between healthy human individuals. Method: immunoSEQ multiplex PCR; TCRdb's copy keeps in-frame clones and lacks some. The table lists about 180,000 clones, over 80% of them singletons. Sequenced sample: naive CD4+ T cells sorted from blood. Subset meaning: CD45RA+ positively selected. The receptors were sampled from a woman aged 25 to 39 in good health.

The chain combines TRBV18 with TRBJ2-5; 8 nucleotides agree with TRBD1. The J call may be incorrect, as the DNA end agrees better with TRBJ2-7. Germline-derived CDR1 and CDR2 are KGHSH and LQKENI. The CDR3 loop spans 19 amino acids. CDR3 protein: CASSQRTGIPLAWKYEQYF. The CDR3 region has the DNA TGTGCCAGCTCACAGAGGACAGGGATTCCGCTAGCGTGGAAGTACGAGCAGTACTTC.

In DNA, the CDR3 is TGTGCCAGCAGCTCCCTAGCGGGAGACTCAGATACGCAGTATTTT. Its protein is CASSSLAGDSDTQYF. This rearrangement joins TRBV11-2 to TRBJ2-3, with 10 bases aligning to TRBD2. Germline V gene lookup returns CDR1 SGHAT and CDR2 FQNNGV. The CDR3 runs 15 residues. J gave up 4 bases and V 4 bases, and 5 bases lay outside the gene matches.

J is TRBJ1-3 and V is TRBV5-8; maybe TRBD1 (5 bases). Germline-derived CDR1 and CDR2 are SGHTS and YDEGEE. The V and J ends lost 3 bases and 1 base respectively, with 11 bases between them. This CDR3 region has 15 residues. The CDR3 loop is CASSWQGRSGNTIYF. For the CDR3, the DNA is TGTGCCAGCAGCTGGCAGGGACGTTCTGGAAACACCATATATTTT.

This rearrangement joins TRBV6-1 to TRBJ2-7; 15 positions match TRBD2. Germline V gives CDR1 MNHNS, CDR2 SASEGT. J was trimmed by 6 bases and V by 4 bases; bases with no gene match: 7. This CDR3 comprises 16 residues. This CDR3 reads CASSGLTGLAGGEQYF. DNA for the CDR3: TGTGCCAGCAGTGGGCTTACGGGACTAGCGGGAGGCGAGCAGTACTTC.

The chain combines TRBV30 with TRBJ2-2; no firm D call. V lost 5 bases to trimming and J lost 6 bases, with 16 bases between them. The CDR3 runs 14 residues. Germline V gives CDR1 GTSNPN, CDR2 SVGIG (reference sequence). CDR3 coding DNA: TGTGCCTGGTCTAGTACTCGCGTTTCCGGGGAGCTGTTTTTT. Translating it yields CAWSSTRVSGELFF.

J is TRBJ1-1 and V is TRBV6-4; D gene unclear. With 8 bases removed from V and 4 bases from J, the gap between germline ends came to 14 bases. Germline V gives CDR1 MRHNA, CDR2 SNTAGT. There are 13 residues in the CDR3. The CDR3 loop reads CASRMEGSTEAFF. The CDR3 DNA sequence: TGTGCCAGCCGAATGGAGGGTTCCACTGAAGCTTTCTTT.

The V call is TRBV19, the J call TRBJ2-7, with 10 bases identical to TRBD1. V was clipped by 3 bases and J by 2 bases; unmatched bases: 4. Germline CDR1 reads LNHDA; CDR2 reads SQIVND (reference sequence). CDR3 length: 15 residues. The CDR3 coding sequence is TGTGCCAGTAGTATGGGGGACAGGGGTACCTACGAGCAGTACTTC. This gives the protein CASSMGDRGTYEQYF.

This clone occurred once. The chain joins TRBV27 to TRBJ2-7; D unresolved. This CDR3 has 13 residues. In germline, CDR1 is MNHEY, CDR2 SMNVEV (reference sequence). The germline V and J ends were trimmed by 6 bases and 0 bases, with 9 bases remaining between them. This CDR3 is CASRRQSSYEQYF. CDR3 sequence (DNA): TGTGCCAGCAGGAGGCAGAGCTCCTACGAGCAGTACTTC.

This clone came up a few times. The chain is built from TRBV7-9 and TRBJ1-2, with 8 nucleotides matching TRBD1. The CDR3 is 15 amino acids. J was trimmed by 4 bases and V by 2 bases; bases with no gene match: 6. The germline CDR1 and CDR2 sequences are SEHNR and FQNEAQ (reference sequence). The DNA of the CDR3 is TGTGCCAGCAGCTTATCCAGGGGGCCCAGCTATGGCTACACCTTC. This sequence encodes CASSLSRGPSYGYTF. Full variable domain (outside the CDR3, taken from reference TRBV7-9 and TRBJ1-2): DTGVSQNPRHKITKRGQNVTFRCDPISEHNRLYWYRQTLGQGPEFLTYFQNEAQLEKSRLLSDRFSAERPKGSFSTLEIQRTEQGDSAMYLCASSLSRGPSYGYTFGSGTRLTVV.

The J gene is TRBJ1-1, the V gene TRBV7-9, with 7 bases aligning to TRBD1. The germline V gene encodes CDR1 SEHNR and CDR2 FQNEAQ (reference sequence). V was pared by 4 bases and J by 0 bases, with 11 bases of the junction left unmatched. The CDR3 is 17 residues long. CDR3 DNA: TGTGCCAGCAGCTCCCCGAAACAGGGGTGGATGAACACTGAAGCTTTCTTT. This sequence encodes CASSSPKQGWMNTEAFF.

The chain combines TRBV9 with TRBJ1-6; D unclear. This CDR3 is built from 14 residues. CDR1 and CDR2 (germline): SGDLS, YYNGEE. Trimming removed 10 bases at V and 4 bases at J, with 15 bases between. CDR3 residues: CAHPVGGYNSPLHF. CDR3 nucleotides: TGTGCCCATCCAGTGGGAGGGTATAATTCACCCCTCCACTTT.

This chain joins TRBV13 and TRBJ2-7; D may be TRBD2 (6 bases). The CDR3 sequence is 16 residues long. Germline V gene data show CDR1 as PRHDT and CDR2 as FYEKMQ (reference sequence). The V gene lost 5 bases and the J gene lost 0 bases, with 17 bases spanning the gap. As DNA, the CDR3 is TGTGCCAGCAGCGCTTCCCGGGACTCCCTCTCCTACGAGCAGTACTTC. Translation: CASSASRDSLSYEQYF. The complete variable domain, with remaining parts taken from reference TRBV13 and TRBJ2-7, reads AAGVIQSPRHLIKEKRETATLKCYPIPRHDTVYWYQQGPGQDPQFLISFYEKMQSDKGSIPDRFSAQQFSDYHSELNMSSLELGDSALYFCASSASRDSLSYEQYFGPGTRLTVT.

V and J are TRBV4-1 and TRBJ1-1; the D is unclear. This CDR3 comprises 15 residues. The V end lost 0 bases, the J end lost 1 base, and 9 bases lay between the germline ends. Germline lookup yields CDR1 MGHRA and CDR2 YSYEKL. The CDR3 DNA sequence: TGCGCCAGCAGCCAAGAGTACCTCCAGAACACTGAAGCTTTCTTT. It specifies CASSQEYLQNTEAFF.

The chain joins TRBV7-9 to TRBJ2-7, with a weak D call TRBD1 (5 bases). Looked up from germline, CDR1 is SEHNR and CDR2 is FQNEAQ (reference sequence). The CDR3 is made up of 15 amino acids. Trimming took off 6 bases at V and 4 bases at J, with 19 bases between the two ends. The CDR3 DNA sequence: TGTGCCAGCAGTCCTGTCACAGGCGAAGGTTACGAGCAGTACTTC. Translating gives CASSPVTGEGYEQYF.

The rearrangement links TRBV14 to TRBJ2-5; D is unclear. This CDR3 contains 13 residues. Trimming removed 1 base from V and 4 bases from J, with 7 bases in between. Germline CDR1 reads SGHDN; CDR2 reads FVKESK. The CDR3: CASSQGLRETQYF. Written as DNA, the CDR3 is TGTGCCAGCAGCCAAGGTCTGAGAGAGACCCAGTACTTC.

The V and J genes are TRBV7-9 and TRBJ2-3, with TRBD2 as a possible D gene (6 bases). In germline, CDR1 is SEHNR, CDR2 FQNEAQ (reference sequence). Deletions cut 4 bases from V and 2 bases from J, with 10 bases between. The CDR3 loop spans 14 amino acids. CDR3 in amino acids: CASSWDSSTDTQYF. The CDR3 nucleotides are TGTGCCAGCAGCTGGGACTCCTCCACAGATACGCAGTATTTT.

This chain links TRBV11-2 with TRBJ2-7, with D perhaps TRBD1 or TRBD2 (5 bases each). This CDR3 has 15 amino acids. Trimming stripped 1 base from V and 2 bases from J, with 12 bases between. Germline CDR1 reads SGHAT; CDR2 reads FQNNGV. This CDR3 is CASSLAPGRTYEQYF. Here the CDR3 DNA reads TGTGCCAGCAGCTTAGCTCCGGGACGGACCTACGAGCAGTACTTC.

The V gene is TRBV7-9, the J gene TRBJ2-5; 7 bases map to TRBD2. The DNA matches TRBJ2-7 better at its end, which makes the J call doubtful. CDR3 length: 13 amino acids. CDR1 and CDR2 (germline): SEHNR, FQNEAQ (reference sequence). The CDR3 nucleotides read TGTGCCAGCAGCTTAGCGGGGGGGTACGAGCAGTACTTC. Translation: CASSLAGGYEQYF.

V and J are TRBV19 and TRBJ2-6; the D is unclear. Trimming shortened V by 4 bases and J by 0 bases, and 10 bases separated the two germline ends. CDR1 is LNHDA, CDR2 SQIVND, per germline (reference sequence). The CDR3 has 16 amino acids. CDR3 region: CASSTIGTSGANVLTF. The DNA of the CDR3 is TGTGCCAGTAGTACAATAGGAACCTCTGGGGCCAACGTCCTGACTTTC.

This chain uses TRBV10-1 with TRBJ1-6, with D unresolved. This CDR3 has 14 amino acids. From germline, CDR1 is WNHNN and CDR2 SYGVQD (reference sequence). V lost 2 bases and J 1 base, leaving 3 bases between the germline ends. DNA of the CDR3: TGCGCCAGCAGTGAGGAGTCCTATAATTCACCCCTCCACTTT. This translates into CASSEESYNSPLHF.

V gene TRBV18 combines with J gene TRBJ2-2; 7 positions agree with TRBD1. The CDR3 runs 14 residues. J gave up 5 bases and V 4 bases, and 4 bases lay outside the gene matches. The V gene's germline CDR1 is KGHSH and CDR2 LQKENI. The DNA for the CDR3 is TGTGCCAGCTCACGCAAACAGGGGACCGGGGAGCTGTTTTTT. Its protein is CASSRKQGTGELFF.

Only a few counts were recorded for this clone. The V gene is TRBV29-1, the J gene TRBJ1-5; D is ambiguous. The germline gives CDR1 SQVTM, CDR2 ANQGSEA. This CDR3 is 12 amino acids long. V lost 7 bases and J 5 bases, leaving 12 bases between the germline ends. This chain's CDR3 is CSAGSPDQPQHF. CDR3 coding DNA: TGCAGCGCCGGGAGCCCCGATCAGCCCCAGCATTTT.

The V and J genes are TRBV5-1 and TRBJ2-3; perhaps TRBD2 as D (5 bases). The ends were cut back, 2 bases at V and 0 bases at J, with 16 bases in the middle. CDR1 is SGHRS and CDR2 is YFSETQ in the germline V gene. The CDR3 totals 17 residues. CDR3 protein: CASSFWESGPSTDTQYF. CDR3 sequence (DNA): TGCGCCAGCAGCTTTTGGGAAAGCGGCCCTAGCACAGATACGCAGTATTTT.

The rearrangement links TRBV19 to TRBJ2-5, with 8 bases that match TRBD2. V was pared by 0 bases and J by 4 bases, with 10 bases of the junction left unmatched. There are 17 residues in the CDR3. Germline-derived CDR1 and CDR2 are LNHDA and SQIVND (reference sequence). CDR3 bases: TGTGCCAGTAGTATAGATCCGCCGGGAGGGCTTAGAGAGACCCAGTACTTC. It yields the protein CASSIDPPGGLRETQYF.

Of note for this clone: Compared with germline, one end of the junction differs, possibly owing to a read error. J is TRBJ2-5 and V is TRBV15, with TRBD1 as a possible D gene (5 bases). CDR3 length equals 13 residues. The germline V gene has CDR1 LNHNV and CDR2 YYDKDF (reference sequence). CDR3: CATSMESFSGAHF. CDR3 sequence (DNA): TGTGCCACCAGCATGGAGAGCTTTAGTGGGGCGCACTTC.

V gene TRBV6-5 combines with J gene TRBJ2-7; TRBD2 aligns across 9 bases. This CDR3 region has 14 residues. Germline loops: CDR1 MNHEY, CDR2 SVGAGI. After removal of 6 bases from V and 2 bases from J, the junction contained 5 bases not matched to a gene. DNA for the CDR3: TGTGCCAGCAGCTATAGCGGGAGTGCCTACGAGCAGTACTTC. Amino acids: CASSYSGSAYEQYF.

The chain links TRBV11-2 to TRBJ2-7, with D hard to call. The length of the CDR3 is 14 residues. Germline V CDR1 and CDR2: SGHAT, FQNNGV. V was clipped by 3 bases and J by 7 bases, with 16 bases between them. Here the CDR3 reads CASSLSRHPLEQYF. CDR3 sequence (DNA): TGTGCCAGCAGCTTGAGCAGACATCCTTTAGAGCAGTACTTC. The full variable domain, in which reference TRBV11-2 and TRBJ2-7 provide the parts outside the CDR3, is EAGVAQSPRYKIIEKRQSVAFWCNPISGHATLYWYQQILGQGPKLLIQFQNNGVVDDSQLPKDRFSAERLKGVDSTLKIQPAKLEDSAVYLCASSLSRHPLEQYFGPGTRLTVT.

The J gene is TRBJ1-1, the V gene TRBV11-2; maybe TRBD1 (5 bases). With 4 bases removed from V and 0 bases from J, the gap between germline ends came to 12 bases. The CDR3 length is 15 residues. Germline V CDR1 and CDR2: SGHAT, FQNNGV. CDR3 nucleotide sequence: TGTGCCAGCAGCTCACTGACAGTCGTGAACACTGAAGCTTTCTTT. Amino acids: CASSSLTVVNTEAFF. Combining the CDR3 with reference TRBV11-2 and TRBJ1-1 gives the whole variable domain EAGVAQSPRYKIIEKRQSVAFWCNPISGHATLYWYQQILGQGPKLLIQFQNNGVVDDSQLPKDRFSAERLKGVDSTLKIQPAKLEDSAVYLCASSSLTVVNTEAFFGQGTRLTVV.

The chain recombines TRBV4-1 with TRBJ2-3; 7 bases line up with TRBD2. CDR3 length equals 13 residues. With V trimmed by 2 bases and J by 8 bases, 4 bases remained unmatched. In germline, CDR1 is MGHRA, CDR2 YSYEKL. CDR3 DNA: TGCGCCAGCAGCCAACGGGGGGACGTTACGCAGTATTTT. This gives the protein CASSQRGDVTQYF.

This clone has just one count. The chain uses TRBV11-2 and TRBJ2-2, with 14 bases that match TRBD2. V was pared by 5 bases and J by 14 bases, with 7 bases of the junction left unmatched. The CDR3 covers 14 residues. The germline gives CDR1 SGHAT, CDR2 FQNNGV. The CDR3 sequence is CASSPGLAGVRLFF. CDR3 in DNA: TGTGCCAGCAGCCCGGGACTAGCGGGAGTAAGACTGTTTTTT.